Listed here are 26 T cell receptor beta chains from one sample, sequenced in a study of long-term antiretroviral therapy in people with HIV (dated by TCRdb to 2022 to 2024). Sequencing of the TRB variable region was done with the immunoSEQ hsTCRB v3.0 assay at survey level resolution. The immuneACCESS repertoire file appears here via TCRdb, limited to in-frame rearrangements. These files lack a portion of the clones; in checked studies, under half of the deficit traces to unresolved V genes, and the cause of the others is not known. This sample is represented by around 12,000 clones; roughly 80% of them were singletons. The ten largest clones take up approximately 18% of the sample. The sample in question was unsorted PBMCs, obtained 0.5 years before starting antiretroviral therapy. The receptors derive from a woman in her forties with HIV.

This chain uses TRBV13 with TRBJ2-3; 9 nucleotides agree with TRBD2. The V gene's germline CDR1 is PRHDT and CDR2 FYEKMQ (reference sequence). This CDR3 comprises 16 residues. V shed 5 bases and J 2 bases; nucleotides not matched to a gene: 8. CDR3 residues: CASSGRGLAVTDTQYF. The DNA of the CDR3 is TGTGCCAGCAGCGGGAGGGGACTAGCTGTCACAGATACGCAGTATTTT. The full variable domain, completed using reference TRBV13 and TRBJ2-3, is AAGVIQSPRHLIKEKRETATLKCYPIPRHDTVYWYQQGPGQDPQFLISFYEKMQSDKGSIPDRFSAQQFSDYHSELNMSSLELGDSALYFCASSGRGLAVTDTQYFGPGTRLTVL.

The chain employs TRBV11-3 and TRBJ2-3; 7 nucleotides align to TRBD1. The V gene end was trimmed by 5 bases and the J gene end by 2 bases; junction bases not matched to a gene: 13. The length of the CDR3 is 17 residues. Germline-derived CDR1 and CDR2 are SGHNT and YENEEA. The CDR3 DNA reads TGTGCCAGCAGCCAAAACCGACAGGGAAAAACCACAGATACGCAGTATTTT. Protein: CASSQNRQGKTTDTQYF.

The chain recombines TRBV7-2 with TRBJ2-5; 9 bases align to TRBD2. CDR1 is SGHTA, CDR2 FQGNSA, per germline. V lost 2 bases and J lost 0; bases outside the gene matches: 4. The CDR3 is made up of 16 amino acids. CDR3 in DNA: TGTGCCAGCAGCTTAAGGCTAGCGGGATACCAAGAGACCCAGTACTTC. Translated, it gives CASSLRLAGYQETQYF.

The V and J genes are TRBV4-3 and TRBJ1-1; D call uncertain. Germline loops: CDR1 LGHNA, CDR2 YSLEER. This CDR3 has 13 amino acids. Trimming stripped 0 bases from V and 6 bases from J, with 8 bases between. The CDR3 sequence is CASSQEGSSEAFF. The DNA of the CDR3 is TGCGCCAGCAGCCAAGAAGGGAGTTCTGAAGCTTTCTTT.

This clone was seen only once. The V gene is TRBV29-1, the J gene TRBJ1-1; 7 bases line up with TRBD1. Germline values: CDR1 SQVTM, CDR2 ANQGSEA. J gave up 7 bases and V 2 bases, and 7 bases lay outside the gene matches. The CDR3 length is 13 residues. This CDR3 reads CSVEPWQGVEAFF. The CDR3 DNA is TGCAGCGTTGAACCATGGCAGGGGGTTGAAGCTTTCTTT.

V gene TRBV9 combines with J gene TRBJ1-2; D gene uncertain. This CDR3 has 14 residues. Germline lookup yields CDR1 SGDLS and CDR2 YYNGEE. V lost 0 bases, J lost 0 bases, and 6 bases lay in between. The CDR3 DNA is TGTGCCAGCAGCGTAGTCGCAGCTAACTATGGCTACACCTTC. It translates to CASSVVAANYGYTF. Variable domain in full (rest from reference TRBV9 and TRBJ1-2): DSGVTQTPKHLITATGQRVTLRCSPRSGDLSVYWYQQSLDQGLQFLIQYYNGEERAKGNILERFSAQQFPDLHSELNLSSLELGDSALYFCASSVVAANYGYTFGSGTRLTVV.

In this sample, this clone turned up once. Here the CDR3 DNA reads TGCGCCAGCAGCACATCCTTACAGGATAGCGAGCAGTTCTTC. Translated: CASSTSLQDSEQFF. This chain uses TRBV5-1 with TRBJ2-1, with D tentatively TRBD1 (5 bases). CDR1 is SGHRS and CDR2 is YFSETQ in the germline V gene. The CDR3 totals 14 residues. V was shortened by 4 bases and J by 10 bases, with 18 bases between the two germline ends.

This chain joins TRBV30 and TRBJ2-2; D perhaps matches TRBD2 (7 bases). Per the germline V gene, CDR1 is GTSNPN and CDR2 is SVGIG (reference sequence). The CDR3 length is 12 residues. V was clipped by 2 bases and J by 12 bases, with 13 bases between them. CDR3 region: CAWSWVGGQLFF. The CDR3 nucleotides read TGTGCCTGGAGTTGGGTCGGGGGGCAGCTGTTTTTT.

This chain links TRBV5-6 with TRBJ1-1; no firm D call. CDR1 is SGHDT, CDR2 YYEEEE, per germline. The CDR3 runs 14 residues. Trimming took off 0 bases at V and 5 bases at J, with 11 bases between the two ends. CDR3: CASSLDLGGTEAFF. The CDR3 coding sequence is TGTGCCAGCAGCTTGGATCTTGGCGGGACTGAAGCTTTCTTT.

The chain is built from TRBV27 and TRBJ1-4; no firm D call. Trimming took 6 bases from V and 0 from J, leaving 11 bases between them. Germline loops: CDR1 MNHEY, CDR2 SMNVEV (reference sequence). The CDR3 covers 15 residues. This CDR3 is CASRGSLTTNEKLFF. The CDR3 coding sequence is TGTGCCAGCAGGGGTAGCCTTACAACTAATGAAAAACTGTTTTTT.

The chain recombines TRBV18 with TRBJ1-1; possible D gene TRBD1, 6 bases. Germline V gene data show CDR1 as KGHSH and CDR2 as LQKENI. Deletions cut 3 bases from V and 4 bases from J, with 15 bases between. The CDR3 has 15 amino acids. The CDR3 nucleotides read TGTGCCAGCTCACCGCGAGAACAGGGTCGCACTGAAGCTTTCTTT. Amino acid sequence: CASSPREQGRTEAFF.

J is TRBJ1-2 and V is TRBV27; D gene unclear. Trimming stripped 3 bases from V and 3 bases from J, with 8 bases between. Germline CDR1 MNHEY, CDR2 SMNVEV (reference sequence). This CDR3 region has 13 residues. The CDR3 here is CASSFGEDYGYTF. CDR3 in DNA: TGTGCCAGCAGTTTTGGTGAGGACTATGGCTACACCTTC.

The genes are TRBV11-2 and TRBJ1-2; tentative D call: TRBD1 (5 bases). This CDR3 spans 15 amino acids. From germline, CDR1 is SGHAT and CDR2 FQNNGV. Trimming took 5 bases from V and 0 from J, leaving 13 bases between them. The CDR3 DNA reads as TGTGCCAGCAGCCTAAGACAGTACCCTAACTATGGCTACACCTTC. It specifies CASSLRQYPNYGYTF.

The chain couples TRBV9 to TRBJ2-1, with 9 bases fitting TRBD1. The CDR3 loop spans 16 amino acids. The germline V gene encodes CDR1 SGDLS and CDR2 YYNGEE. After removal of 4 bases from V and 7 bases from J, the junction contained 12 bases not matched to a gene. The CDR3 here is CASSLQSGTGKNEQFF. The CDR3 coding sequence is TGTGCCAGCAGCCTTCAGTCCGGGACAGGGAAGAATGAGCAGTTCTTC.

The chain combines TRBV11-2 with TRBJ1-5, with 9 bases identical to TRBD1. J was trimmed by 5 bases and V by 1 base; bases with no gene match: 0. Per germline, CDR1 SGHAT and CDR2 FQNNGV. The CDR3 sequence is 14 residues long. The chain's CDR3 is CASSLGTGDQPQHF. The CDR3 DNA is TGTGCCAGCAGCTTAGGGACAGGGGATCAGCCCCAGCATTTT.

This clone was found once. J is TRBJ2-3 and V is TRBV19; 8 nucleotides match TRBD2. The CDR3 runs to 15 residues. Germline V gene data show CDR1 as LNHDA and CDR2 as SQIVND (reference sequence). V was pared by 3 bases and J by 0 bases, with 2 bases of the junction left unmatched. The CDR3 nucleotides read TGTGCCAGTAGTATCGCGGGGGGAAGCACAGATACGCAGTATTTT. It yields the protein CASSIAGGSTDTQYF.

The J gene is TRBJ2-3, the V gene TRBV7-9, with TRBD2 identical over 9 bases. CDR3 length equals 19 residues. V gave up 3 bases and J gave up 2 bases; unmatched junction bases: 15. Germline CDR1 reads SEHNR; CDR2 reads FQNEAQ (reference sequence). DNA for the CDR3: TGTGCCAGCAGCTTTGCTAGCGGGACCCGAATAGACAACACAGATACGCAGTATTTT. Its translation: CASSFASGTRIDNTDTQYF.

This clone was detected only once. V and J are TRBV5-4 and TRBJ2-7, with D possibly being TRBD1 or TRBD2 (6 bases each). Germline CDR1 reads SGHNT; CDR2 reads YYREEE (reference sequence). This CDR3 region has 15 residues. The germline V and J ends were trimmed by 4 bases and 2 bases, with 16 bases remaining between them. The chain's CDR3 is CASSPDGGRTYEQYF. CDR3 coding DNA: TGTGCCAGCAGCCCCGATGGGGGGCGAACCTACGAGCAGTACTTC.

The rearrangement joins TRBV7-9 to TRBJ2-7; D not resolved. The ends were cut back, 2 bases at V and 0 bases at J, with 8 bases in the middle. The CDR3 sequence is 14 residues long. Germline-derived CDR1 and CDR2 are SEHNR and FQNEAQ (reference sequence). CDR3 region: CASSLSLNSYEQYF. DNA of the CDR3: TGTGCCAGCAGCTTAAGTTTGAACTCCTACGAGCAGTACTTC.

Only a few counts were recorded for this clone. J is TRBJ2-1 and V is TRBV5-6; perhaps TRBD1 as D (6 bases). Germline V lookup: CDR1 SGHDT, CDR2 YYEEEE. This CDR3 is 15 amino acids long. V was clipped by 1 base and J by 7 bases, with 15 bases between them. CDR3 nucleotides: TGTGCCAGCAGCTTGAACGACAGGACCGGGAATGAGCAGTTCTTC. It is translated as CASSLNDRTGNEQFF.

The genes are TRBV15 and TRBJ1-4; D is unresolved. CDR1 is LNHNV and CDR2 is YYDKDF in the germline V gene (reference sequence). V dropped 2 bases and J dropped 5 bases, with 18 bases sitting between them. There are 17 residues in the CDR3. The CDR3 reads CATSRPSGGGLNEKLFF. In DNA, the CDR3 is TGTGCCACCAGCAGACCCAGCGGTGGAGGGCTCAATGAAAAACTGTTTTTT.

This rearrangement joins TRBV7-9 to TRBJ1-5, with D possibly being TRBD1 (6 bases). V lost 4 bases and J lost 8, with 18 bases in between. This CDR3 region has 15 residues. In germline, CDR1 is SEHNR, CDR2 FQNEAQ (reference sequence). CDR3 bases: TGTGCCAGCAGCTCCCGACAGGACCCAGGGGAGCCCCAGCATTTT. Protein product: CASSSRQDPGEPQHF.

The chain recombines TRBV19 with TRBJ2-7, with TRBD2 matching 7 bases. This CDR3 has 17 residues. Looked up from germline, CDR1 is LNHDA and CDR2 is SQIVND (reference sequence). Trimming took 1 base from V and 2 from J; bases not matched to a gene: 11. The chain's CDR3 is CASSIGWTSSAPYEQYF. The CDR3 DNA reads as TGTGCCAGTAGTATAGGGTGGACTAGTAGCGCACCCTACGAGCAGTACTTC.

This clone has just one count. CDR3: CASSLGTGVAEAFF. The CDR3 DNA reads as TGTGCCAGCAGCTTGGGGACAGGGGTCGCTGAAGCTTTCTTT. V gene TRBV5-5 combines with J gene TRBJ1-1; 9 positions match TRBD1. Germline CDR1 SGHKS, CDR2 YYEKEE (reference sequence). J lost 6 bases, V lost 0 bases, and 3 bases had no gene match. The CDR3 spans 14 residues.

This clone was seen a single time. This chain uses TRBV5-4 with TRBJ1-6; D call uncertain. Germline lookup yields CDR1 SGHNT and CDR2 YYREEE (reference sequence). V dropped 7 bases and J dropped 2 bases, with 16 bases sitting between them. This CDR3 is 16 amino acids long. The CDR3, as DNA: TGTGCCAGCGGGAAGGGAGGTACGGCCTATAATTCACCCCTCCACTTT. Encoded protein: CASGKGGTAYNSPLHF. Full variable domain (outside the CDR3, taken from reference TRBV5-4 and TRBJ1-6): ETGVTQSPTHLIKTRGQQVTLRCSSQSGHNTVSWYQQALGQGPQFIFQYYREEENGRGNFPPRFSGLQFPNYSSELNVNALELDDSALYLCASGKGGTAYNSPLHFGNGTRLTVT.

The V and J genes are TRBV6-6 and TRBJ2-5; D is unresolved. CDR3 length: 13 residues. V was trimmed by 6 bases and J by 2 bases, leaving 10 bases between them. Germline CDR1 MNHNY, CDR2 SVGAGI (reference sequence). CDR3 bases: TGTGCCAGCAGCACTGTCGGGCAAGAGACCCAGTACTTC. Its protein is CASSTVGQETQYF.